This T cell receptor beta chain was retrieved from a study of shared clonotypes between healthy human individuals (dated by TCRdb to the early 2020s). Background on the whole study: The cohort included a few men and a couple of women between 18 and 49 years of age. For each donor, CD4 naive and CD4 memory were each given three plates, CD8 naive was given two plates, and CD8 memory was given one plate. The study deeply sequenced blood TCR repertoires of five healthy adults to estimate repertoire size and the extent of clonotype sharing between individuals. To increase sequencing depth and limit assay-specific biases, different laboratories used diverse techniques to prepare libraries and sequence TCR repertoires. Each donor's leukapheresis produced roughly between about 0.9 and 9.5 billion PBMCs.

Using the deep immunoSEQ assay, multiplex PCR amplified TCR CDR3 regions from genomic DNA. Extracted genomic DNA from each cell subset was spread evenly across all wells of several immunoSEQ 96-well plates, with each plate serving as a replicate. For sorted subsets, each replicate PCR was loaded with around 220 ng genomic DNA, equivalent to 30,000 or so T cell genomes. Purified libraries were quantified with a Qubit 3.0 fluorometer, sized on a Bioanalyzer 2100, and re-quantified with the KAPA Library Quantification kit. Every immunoSEQ 96-well plate was sequenced on a separate single-read 150-cycle Illumina NextSeq 550 flow cell. The source study handled its data this way. The immunoSEQ output contained only junctional sequences without quality scores, so filtering could not match that applied to full-length reads. Sequences were annotated with PyIR, a Python wrapper for IgBLAST v1.9, using IMGT germline references to assign V/J genes and CDR3. Any read was removed if the V/J assignment was weak (E-value above 1e-6), the CDR3 was missing, or the read contained stop codons, out-of-frame junctions, or ambiguous translated residues. V3J clonotypes were defined as sequences sharing the same inferred V gene, J gene, and CDR3 amino acid sequence. Percentage overlap between repertoires was computed as shared unique clonotypes divided by the size of the smaller repertoire. Richness of each repertoire was evaluated using RTK rarefaction, the Chao1 estimator, and Recon v2.1 estimates of unobserved clonotypes. Generation probabilities for all TCRbeta clonotypes obtained by the gDNA method from four donors were computed using OLGA. TCRdb provides this immuneACCESS table in a form limited to in-frame rearrangements. Some clones are lacking; in checked studies, under half of them reflect an unresolved V gene, and why the rest are absent is not known. V, J and clone size are taken as reported in that table, and D and trimming were inferred from the DNA itself. Across this sample there are about 800,000 clones, with 95% to 97% seen only once. The ten largest clones take up less than 0.25% of the sample.

The paper as a whole reports these results and caveats: When a few donors were compared, the shared fraction of clonotypes was 5% to 6.5% for naive CD4, around 3.6% for naive CD8, 2.3% for memory CD4, and around 0.37% for memory CD8. Clonotypes shared by all four sorted-subset donors showed higher generation probabilities than non-shared clonotypes. Incomplete sequencing was indicated by rarefaction of sorted-subset datasets, despite the large sequencing depth. Pairwise subsampling led to the expectation that sequencing depth would affect the degree of clonotype sharing among donors. Sampling was limited to blood, and TCR repertoires in tissue likely differ from TCR repertoires in blood. Estimated clonotype richness was generally larger for naive than for memory subsets. The small number of donors limited the genetic and exposure-history diversity represented.

Comments on this clone: Its antigen is not yet known. Base qualities are missing; no much larger clone stands one base away.

Relative to germline, V is missing 6 bases and J is missing 9 bases, with 6 bases of the junction outside any gene match. From a lookup of the germline V gene (reference sequence), CDR1 and CDR2 are MNHNY and SVGAGI. The CDR3 sequence holds 12 residues, the cysteine and phenylalanine included. The only DNA kept is the CDR3, 36 bases in frame from the first base. For the CD8 naive samples, CD45RO-negative cells were positively selected for CCR7, yielding a CD45RA+CCR7+ population from which TemRA cells were excluded. Healthy HIV-negative adults with no recently reported acute infections or vaccinations were included as donors. Every donor was a Caucasian adult living in Nashville, Tennessee, USA. Blood was obtained by leukapheresis, after which PBMCs were separated by Ficoll-Histopaque density gradient centrifugation and cryopreserved in liquid nitrogen vapor phase. Purity and quantity of every magnetically sorted T cell population were checked by analytical flow cytometry. Genomic DNA was isolated from every sorted fraction and measured by UV absorbance on a Nanodrop 2000c.

The sequenced sample was naive CD8+ T cells sorted from blood. The cell subset or site label corresponds to: CD45RA+CCR7+. The sequence is built from TRBV6-6 and TRBJ2-3; 7 bases in the junction line up with TRBD1. The clonotype was recovered from a man aged 25-45 years in good health. The nucleotide sequence is TGTGCCAGCAGCCAGGGACAGTTAACGCAGTATTTT. This gives the protein CASSQGQLTQYF.